A single sample is the source of the 23 T cell receptor beta chains below, sequenced in a study of T cells in Graves' hyperthyroidism and ophthalmopathy. The TCR beta CDR3 regions underwent amplification using RNA transcripts as the source. In the first-round RT-PCR of the TCR CDR3, the HTBI primer set was used. TCRdb analysed the multiplex PCR reads with MiXCR anew, one entry per CDR3 protein. Among about 500,000 distinct CDR3 sequences listed, about 15% were seen once. Sequenced: blood. These receptors were taken from a woman between 18 and 29 years old with Graves' ophthalmopathy.

In its sample, this clonotype was seen many times. The gene calls are TRBV28 and TRBJ1-5; TRBD1 might be the D (6 bases). Trimming pared 5 bases from V and 9 bases from J, leaving 14 bases between. The V gene's germline CDR1 is MDHEN and CDR2 SYDVKM. The CDR3 runs 13 residues. Written as DNA, the CDR3 is TGTGCCAGCAGTCCATCCGACAGGCCGCCCCAGCATTTT. Protein sequence: CASSPSDRPPQHF.

This clonotype appeared many times. The chain combines TRBV7-9 with TRBJ2-1; D gene ambiguous. V lost 5 bases and J 5 bases, leaving 10 bases between the germline ends. Germline CDR1 reads SEHNR; CDR2 reads FQNEAQ (reference sequence). The CDR3 consists of 13 residues. DNA of the CDR3: TGTGCCAGCAGCCCCTCCGGGCACAATGAGCAGTTCTTC. Protein sequence: CASSPSGHNEQFF.

This clonotype was observed many times. The V call is TRBV20-1, the J call TRBJ2-7; D uncertain. Per the germline V gene, CDR1 is DFQATT and CDR2 is SNEGSKA (reference sequence). Trimming removed 6 bases from V and 10 bases from J, with 16 bases in between. This CDR3 has 11 residues. The CDR3 loop reads CSAPSGQSQYF. DNA for the CDR3: TGCAGTGCCCCCTCCGGGCAGAGTCAGTACTTC.

A note on this clonotype: At one boundary the junction diverges from the germline segment, which might be a read error. DNA of the CDR3: TGTGCCAGCAGTCGGGACTGGGGCCTATACAATGAGCAGCTCTTC. Translated, it gives CASSRDWGLYNEQLF. The gene calls are TRBV6-1 and TRBJ2-1, with D maybe TRBD2 (6 bases). Germline V lookup: CDR1 MNHNS, CDR2 SASEGT. The CDR3 extends over 15 amino acids.

The chain employs TRBV10-2 and TRBJ2-2; 9 bases are shared with TRBD2. V gave up 7 bases and J gave up 5 bases; unmatched junction bases: 8. The CDR3 runs to 15 residues. CDR1 WSHSY and CDR2 SAAADI come from the germline V gene. CDR3 sequence: CASNPSGGFTGELFF. Written as DNA, the CDR3 is TGCGCCAGCAATCCGAGCGGGGGGTTTACCGGGGAGCTGTTTTTT.

CDR3 bases: TGTGCCAGCGGTCTAAAAGGGGGAGTCACAGATACGCAGTATTTT. Protein product: CASGLKGGVTDTQYF. The chain couples TRBV7-3 to TRBJ2-3; possible D gene TRBD1, 6 bases. The V end was cut by 8 bases, the J end by 2 bases, with 17 bases between. The CDR3 covers 15 residues. Germline V gives CDR1 SGHTA, CDR2 FQGTGA.

This clonotype was seen many times. The J gene is TRBJ2-3, the V gene TRBV20-1; 9 bases map to TRBD2. Germline V CDR1 and CDR2: DFQATT, SNEGSKA (reference sequence). V lost 2 bases to trimming and J lost 5 bases; unmatched junction nucleotides: 5. CDR3 length equals 14 residues. The CDR3 protein is CSARSGGMGDTQYF. Here the CDR3 DNA reads TGCAGTGCTAGAAGCGGGGGGATGGGAGATACGCAGTATTTT.

In its sample, this clonotype was seen a few times. The chain uses TRBV6-1 and TRBJ1-1; perhaps TRBD1 as D (5 bases). Germline CDR1 reads MNHNS; CDR2 reads SASEGT. The CDR3 consists of 14 residues. V shed 5 bases and J shed 2 bases, with 12 bases lying between them. Here the CDR3 reads CASSYTGHNTEAFF. CDR3 nucleotides: TGTGCCAGCAGTTATACCGGACATAACACTGAAGCTTTCTTT.

In this sample, this clonotype turned up many times. The chain combines TRBV6-1 with TRBJ1-4; possibly TRBD1 for D (5 bases). Germline V gene sequence: CDR1 MNHNS, CDR2 SASEGT. This CDR3 region has 13 residues. Trimming took off 4 bases at V and 8 bases at J, with 11 bases between the two ends. CDR3 in DNA: TGTGCCAGCAGTGGGCAGGGCTGGGAAAAACTGTTTTTT. Translated, it gives CASSGQGWEKLFF.

This clonotype has a handful of counts. This chain links TRBV6-2 or TRBV6-3 with TRBJ1-1; no definite D call. The V end was cut by 8 bases, the J end by 1 base, with 11 bases between. The CDR3 has 13 residues. Looked up from germline, CDR1 is MNHEY and CDR2 is SVGEGT. The CDR3 reads CASRREWNTEAFF. The CDR3 DNA sequence: TGTGCCAGCCGGAGGGAGTGGAACACTGAAGCTTTCTTT.

This clonotype was counted a few times. CDR3 loop: CASSLSLQVEAFF. As DNA, the CDR3 is TGTGCCAGCAGTTTATCCTTGCAGGTTGAAGCTTTCTTT. The chain joins TRBV27 to TRBJ1-1, with D unclear. This CDR3 region has 13 residues. V shed 0 bases and J shed 7 bases, with 9 bases lying between them. CDR1 MNHEY and CDR2 SMNVEV come from the germline V gene (reference sequence).

The gene calls are TRBV15 and TRBJ2-3; maybe TRBD2 (6 bases). The CDR3 spans 15 residues. Trimming removed 2 bases from V and 1 base from J, with 10 bases in between. Germline CDR1 reads LNHNV; CDR2 reads YYDKDF (reference sequence). This CDR3 is CATSRPGVRTDTQYF. Written as DNA, the CDR3 is TGTGCCACCAGCAGACCGGGGGTACGCACAGATACGCAGTATTTT. Together with reference TRBV15 and TRBJ2-3, the CDR3 gives the full variable domain: DAMVIQNPRYQVTQFGKPVTLSCSQTLNHNVMYWYQQKSSQAPKLLFHYYDKDFNNEADTPDNFQSRRPNTSFCFLDIRSPGLGDTAMYLCATSRPGVRTDTQYFGPGTRLTVL.

Many counts were recorded for this clonotype. The chain links TRBV27 to TRBJ2-7, with D unresolved. The germline V and J ends were trimmed by 4 bases and 3 bases, with 13 bases remaining between them. The CDR3 runs 14 residues. The V gene's germline CDR1 is MNHEY and CDR2 SMNVEV (reference sequence). The CDR3 is CASSSPAEDYEQYF. CDR3 in DNA: TGTGCCAGCAGTTCCCCGGCCGAGGACTACGAGCAGTACTTC.

The chain is built from TRBV27 and TRBJ2-7, with 11 bases lining up with TRBD2. The J segment lost 2 bases and the V segment lost 6 bases, leaving 9 bases of the junction unmatched. CDR3 length equals 16 residues. CDR1 and CDR2 (germline): MNHEY, SMNVEV (reference sequence). Here the CDR3 reads CASSPLAGGSTYEQYF. CDR3 coding DNA: TGTGCCAGCAGCCCATTAGCGGGGGGGTCAACCTACGAGCAGTACTTC.

This chain links TRBV6-4 with TRBJ2-3; D may be TRBD1 or TRBD2 (5 bases each). Germline V gene sequence: CDR1 MRHNA, CDR2 SNTAGT. V lost 4 bases and J 4 bases, leaving 15 bases between the germline ends. This CDR3 region has 15 residues. The CDR3 coding sequence is TGTGCCAGCAGTGTATCTGACCAGGGAGCAGATACGCAGTATTTT. It translates to CASSVSDQGADTQYF.

This clonotype was seen many times. This rearrangement joins TRBV5-1 to TRBJ2-3; 10 positions agree with TRBD1. The germline CDR1 and CDR2 sequences are SGHRS and YFSETQ. Losses at the gene ends were 4 bases for V and 9 bases for J; bases not matched to a gene: 2. The CDR3 runs to 12 residues. CDR3 DNA: TGCGCCAGCAGCCCGGGACAGGGGACGCAGTATTTT. This sequence encodes CASSPGQGTQYF.

Many counts were recorded for this clonotype. The chain carries TRBV7-9 and TRBJ2-3, with 8 positions matching TRBD2. The germline CDR1 and CDR2 sequences are SEHNR and FQNEAQ (reference sequence). V was pared by 9 bases and J by 1 base, with 3 bases of the junction left unmatched. The CDR3 is made up of 13 amino acids. This chain's CDR3 is CARKTSGTDTQYF. In DNA, the CDR3 is TGTGCCAGAAAGACTAGCGGCACAGATACGCAGTATTTT.

This clonotype was seen many times. This rearrangement joins TRBV28 to TRBJ1-6; D may be TRBD1 (5 bases). Germline CDR1 MDHEN, CDR2 SYDVKM. The V and J ends lost 8 bases and 13 bases respectively, with 9 bases between them. This CDR3 has 10 residues. The DNA of the CDR3 is TGTGCCAGCGGGGGAGGTCCCCTCCACTTT. Its protein product is CASGGGPLHF.

J is TRBJ2-7 and V is TRBV3-1, with 9 nucleotides matching TRBD1. CDR1 and CDR2 (germline): LGHDT, YNNKEL (reference sequence). V gave up 6 bases and J gave up 5 bases; unmatched junction bases: 8. This CDR3 spans 14 amino acids. CDR3 sequence: CASSRDRVLDEQYF. The CDR3, as DNA: TGTGCCAGCAGTCGGGACAGGGTGTTGGACGAGCAGTACTTC.

The chain combines TRBV7-2 with TRBJ2-4; D remains ambiguous. CDR3 size: 15 residues. The ends were cut back, 1 base at V and 0 bases at J, with 7 bases in the middle. The V gene's germline CDR1 is SGHTA and CDR2 FQGNSA. CDR3 loop: CASSLGYGAKNIQYF. For the CDR3, the DNA is TGTGCCAGCAGCTTAGGGTATGGAGCCAAAAACATTCAGTACTTC. Together with reference TRBV7-2 and TRBJ2-4, the CDR3 gives the full variable domain: GAGVSQSPSNKVTEKGKDVELRCDPISGHTALYWYRQSLGQGLEFLIYFQGNSAPDKSGLPSDRFSAERTGGSVSTLTIQRTQQEDSAVYLCASSLGYGAKNIQYFGAGTRLSVL.

In this sample, this clonotype turned up many times. The rearrangement uses TRBV27 and TRBJ2-7; D is unclear. Trimming pared 3 bases from V and 3 bases from J, leaving 9 bases between. This CDR3 is 13 amino acids long. Germline-derived CDR1 and CDR2 are MNHEY and SMNVEV (reference sequence). CDR3 coding DNA: TGTGCCAGCAGTTTGTTCGTAAACTACGAGCAGTACTTC. Translation gives CASSLFVNYEQYF.

This clonotype was counted many times. This chain links TRBV11-2 with TRBJ2-3, with no clear D. Trimming took off 0 bases at V and 0 bases at J, with 10 bases between the two ends. Germline V lookup: CDR1 SGHAT, CDR2 FQNNGV. The CDR3 length is 16 residues. This CDR3 is CASSLEGLSSTDTQYF. The DNA for the CDR3 is TGTGCCAGCAGCTTAGAAGGGCTCAGTAGCACAGATACGCAGTATTTT. Supplemented by reference TRBV11-2 and TRBJ2-3, the full variable domain reads EAGVAQSPRYKIIEKRQSVAFWCNPISGHATLYWYQQILGQGPKLLIQFQNNGVVDDSQLPKDRFSAERLKGVDSTLKIQPAKLEDSAVYLCASSLEGLSSTDTQYFGPGTRLTVL.

The table lists this clonotype with many counts. The rearrangement joins TRBV7-9 to TRBJ2-7; D unclear. V was trimmed by 3 bases and J by 0 bases, leaving 9 bases between them. The CDR3 totals 14 residues. From germline, CDR1 is SEHNR and CDR2 FQNEAQ (reference sequence). The chain's CDR3 is CASSFPSVSYEQYF. Written as DNA, the CDR3 is TGTGCCAGCAGCTTCCCTTCTGTCTCCTACGAGCAGTACTTC. The whole variable domain, remainder taken from reference TRBV7-9 and TRBJ2-7, is DTGVSQNPRHKITKRGQNVTFRCDPISEHNRLYWYRQTLGQGPEFLTYFQNEAQLEKSRLLSDRFSAERPKGSFSTLEIQRTEQGDSAMYLCASSFPSVSYEQYFGPGTRLTVT.